A selection of T cell receptor beta chains follows, all from one sample in a study of blood T cells in healthy people across ages. TCRdb re-called the 5' RACE reads with MiXCR, one entry per CDR3 protein. The sample yields under 1,000,000 distinct CDR3 sequences, approximately 35% seen once. The specimen was blood. The receptors stem from a man between 18 and 29 years old in good health. The CDR3 runs from the conserved cysteine through the conserved F or W. The D gene is left open where the match is weak. Some rows have no size entry. The others give once, few or many, or a class for an expanded clone.

J | D | length | V | size | CDR3 | DNA
TRBJ2-5 | TRBD2 | 15 | TRBV3-1 | many | CASSQDLAGEETQYF | TGTGCCAGCAGCCAAGATCTTGCGGGGGAAGAGACCCAGTACTTC
TRBJ2-7 | TRBD1 | 15 | TRBV7-2 | NA | CASSGPRGNSYEQYF | TGTGCCAGCAGCGGACCCAGGGGGAACTCCTACGAGCAGTACTTC
TRBJ2-5 | NA | 15 | TRBV9 | NA | CASSVASQLEETQYF | TGTGCCAGCAGCGTAGCGTCTCAACTTGAAGAGACCCAGTACTTC
TRBJ2-1 | NA | 14 | TRBV3-1 | many | CASSQSTNYNEQFF | TGTGCCAGCAGCCAATCGACTAACTACAATGAGCAGTTCTTC
TRBJ1-1 | NA | 15 | TRBV29-1 | NA | CSVSPGQGMNTEAFF | TGCAGCGTTTCCCCGGGGCAGGGGATGAACACTGAAGCTTTCTTT
TRBJ1-1 | TRBD1 | 17 | TRBV6-2/TRBV6-3 | NA | CASSWTGTGKAVTEAFF | TGTGCCAGCAGTTGGACCGGGACAGGGAAGGCGGTCACTGAAGCTTTCTTT
TRBJ1-2 | TRBD1 | 16 | TRBV6-5 | few | CASRYSTDRGEKGYTF | TGTGCCAGCAGATACTCGACGGACAGGGGGGAGAAAGGCTACACCTTC
TRBJ1-4 | NA | 14 | TRBV9 | few | CASSVGAGNEKLFF | TGTGCCAGCAGCGTAGGGGCAGGGAATGAAAAACTGTTTTTT
TRBJ2-7 | NA | 11 | TRBV4-1 | NA | CASSEGNEQYF | TGCGCCAGCAGCGAGGGCAACGAGCAGTACTTC
TRBJ2-5 | NA | 13 | TRBV6-1 | NA | CASSEVEDRTQYF | TGTGCCAGCAGTGAAGTCGAGGACCGGACCCAGTACTTC
TRBJ2-3 | NA | 15 | TRBV7-2 | few | CASRLQRSLTDTQYF | TGTGCCAGCAGGCTTCAGAGGTCTCTCACAGATACGCAGTATTTT
TRBJ1-1 | TRBD1 | 14 | TRBV20-1 | few | CSAGTGNLNTEAFF | TGCAGTGCTGGGACAGGGAACTTGAACACTGAAGCTTTCTTT
TRBJ2-1 | NA | 15 | TRBV5-4 | NA | CASSVPGQLQETQFF | TGTGCCAGCAGCGTACCAGGACAGCTCCAAGAGACCCAGTTCTTC
TRBJ1-5 | NA | 12 | TRBV20-1 | few | CSATASNQPQHF | TGCAGTGCAACAGCCAGCAATCAGCCCCAGCATTTT
TRBJ2-7 | TRBD2 | 15 | TRBV5-1 | many | CASSIGLAGNYEQYF | TGCGCCAGCAGCATCGGACTAGCGGGGAACTACGAGCAGTACTTC
TRBJ2-4 | NA | 16 | TRBV6-4 | few | CASSDSIRVSKNIQYF | TGTGCCAGCAGTGACTCGATCCGGGTTTCCAAAAACATTCAGTACTTC
TRBJ1-5 | NA | 14 | TRBV20-1 | few | CSARVMGVNQPQHF | TGCAGTGCTAGAGTCATGGGTGTTAATCAGCCCCAGCATTTT
TRBJ1-1 | TRBD1 | 14 | TRBV6-5 | few | CASTYTGAGTEAFF | TGTGCCAGCACCTACACAGGGGCTGGGACTGAAGCTTTCTTT
TRBJ2-2 | NA | 13 | TRBV20-1 | NA | CSAPVSLSGELFF | TGCAGTGCTCCCGTCTCCTTATCCGGGGAGCTGTTTTTT
TRBJ2-1 | NA | 13 | TRBV5-1 | NA | CASRPGANNEQFF | TGCGCCAGCAGGCCAGGGGCTAACAATGAGCAGTTCTTC
TRBJ2-7 | TRBD1 | 15 | TRBV7-9 | few | CASSLYRGSAYEQYF | TGTGCCAGCAGCTTGTACAGGGGGTCCGCCTACGAGCAGTACTTC
TRBJ1-5 | NA | 17 | TRBV4-1 | many | CASSQDRARNLQAPQHF | TGCGCCAGCAGCCAAGATCGGGCACGGAACCTTCAGGCGCCCCAGCATTTT
TRBJ2-3 | NA | 11 | TRBV4-2 | few | CASSRAGQQYF | TGTGCCAGCAGCAGGGCCGGGCAGCAGTATTTT
TRBJ2-7 | TRBD1 | 15 | TRBV6-2/TRBV6-3 | NA | CASTNPRDRSCEQYF | TGTGCCAGCACCAACCCGAGGGACAGAAGCTGCGAGCAGTACTTC
TRBJ2-5 | NA | 14 | TRBV20-1 | many | CSAETGLAQETQYF | TGCAGTGCTGAGACTGGACTGGCCCAAGAGACCCAGTACTTC
TRBJ2-3 | TRBD2 | 15 | TRBV7-2 | NA | CASSSTGTSGDTQYF | TGTGCCAGCAGTTCCACCGGGACTAGCGGGGATACGCAGTATTTT
TRBJ1-1 | NA | 13 | TRBV24-1 | NA | CATSDSYGTEAFF | TGTGCCACCAGTGATTCCTACGGCACTGAAGCTTTCTTT
TRBJ2-5 | NA | 11 | TRBV20-1 | NA | CSASTEETQYF | TGCAGTGCTAGCACAGAAGAGACCCAGTACTTC
TRBJ2-7 | NA | 14 | TRBV7-3 | NA | CASSWDSREDEQYF | TGTGCCAGCAGCTGGGACAGCCGGGAGGATGAGCAGTACTTC